This entry concerns a single T cell receptor (beta chain). The sample belongs to a study of OX40 agonist ivuxolimab in advanced cancers. The CDR3 sequence is 24 residues long. V was clipped by 2 bases and J by 4 bases, with 39 bases between them. The germline CDR1 and CDR2 sequences are KGHSH and LQKENI. The method was immunoSEQ multiplex PCR; TCRdb's version includes in-frame clones alone and lacks a portion of them. The table shows about 78,000 clones, with roughly 92% occurring only once. Sequenced here: CD4+ or CD8+ T cells sorted from blood, sampled in a trial of the OX40 agonist ivuxolimab. This clonotype originated in an adult with an advanced solid tumor such as melanoma, head and neck, liver or kidney cancer. The rearrangement joins TRBV18 to TRBJ1-5; D perhaps matches TRBD1 (6 bases). CDR3 coding DNA: TGTGCCAGCTCACCAATTTACAACTACGGCCGGGAAGGGGGGGTATGGCGTCGGAATCAGCCCCAGCATTTT. It codes for CASSPIYNYGREGGVWRRNQPQHF.